Listed here is a single TCR beta chain. No antigen is known for it. The CDR3 sequence is 12 residues long. Germline lookup yields CDR1 MGHRA and CDR2 YSYEKL. V was trimmed by 4 bases and J by 6 bases, leaving 8 bases between them. This record comes from a study of cytomegalovirus exposure and HLA in healthy donors. PCR used 60 Vbeta primers and 13 Jbeta primers. Profiled with immunoSEQ multiplex PCR; TCRdb holds only in-frame clones, not every one. The sample lists some 180,000 clones, around 76% occurring once. The study, taken as a whole, reports: In an earlier analysis, in 620 or so donors, most V segments appeared productive either ~87% or ~30% of the time. One later analysis reportedly identified an Asian-associated ancestry cluster that showed fewer N-insertions than the roughly 640-donor mean.

This chain links TRBV4-1 with TRBJ2-3, with no clear D. The source material was PBMCs. This receptor was obtained from a woman aged 25-40 years in good health and CMV-seropositive. CDR3 DNA: TGCGCCAGCAGCCCACCCGGGGATACGCAGTATTTT. It specifies CASSPPGDTQYF.